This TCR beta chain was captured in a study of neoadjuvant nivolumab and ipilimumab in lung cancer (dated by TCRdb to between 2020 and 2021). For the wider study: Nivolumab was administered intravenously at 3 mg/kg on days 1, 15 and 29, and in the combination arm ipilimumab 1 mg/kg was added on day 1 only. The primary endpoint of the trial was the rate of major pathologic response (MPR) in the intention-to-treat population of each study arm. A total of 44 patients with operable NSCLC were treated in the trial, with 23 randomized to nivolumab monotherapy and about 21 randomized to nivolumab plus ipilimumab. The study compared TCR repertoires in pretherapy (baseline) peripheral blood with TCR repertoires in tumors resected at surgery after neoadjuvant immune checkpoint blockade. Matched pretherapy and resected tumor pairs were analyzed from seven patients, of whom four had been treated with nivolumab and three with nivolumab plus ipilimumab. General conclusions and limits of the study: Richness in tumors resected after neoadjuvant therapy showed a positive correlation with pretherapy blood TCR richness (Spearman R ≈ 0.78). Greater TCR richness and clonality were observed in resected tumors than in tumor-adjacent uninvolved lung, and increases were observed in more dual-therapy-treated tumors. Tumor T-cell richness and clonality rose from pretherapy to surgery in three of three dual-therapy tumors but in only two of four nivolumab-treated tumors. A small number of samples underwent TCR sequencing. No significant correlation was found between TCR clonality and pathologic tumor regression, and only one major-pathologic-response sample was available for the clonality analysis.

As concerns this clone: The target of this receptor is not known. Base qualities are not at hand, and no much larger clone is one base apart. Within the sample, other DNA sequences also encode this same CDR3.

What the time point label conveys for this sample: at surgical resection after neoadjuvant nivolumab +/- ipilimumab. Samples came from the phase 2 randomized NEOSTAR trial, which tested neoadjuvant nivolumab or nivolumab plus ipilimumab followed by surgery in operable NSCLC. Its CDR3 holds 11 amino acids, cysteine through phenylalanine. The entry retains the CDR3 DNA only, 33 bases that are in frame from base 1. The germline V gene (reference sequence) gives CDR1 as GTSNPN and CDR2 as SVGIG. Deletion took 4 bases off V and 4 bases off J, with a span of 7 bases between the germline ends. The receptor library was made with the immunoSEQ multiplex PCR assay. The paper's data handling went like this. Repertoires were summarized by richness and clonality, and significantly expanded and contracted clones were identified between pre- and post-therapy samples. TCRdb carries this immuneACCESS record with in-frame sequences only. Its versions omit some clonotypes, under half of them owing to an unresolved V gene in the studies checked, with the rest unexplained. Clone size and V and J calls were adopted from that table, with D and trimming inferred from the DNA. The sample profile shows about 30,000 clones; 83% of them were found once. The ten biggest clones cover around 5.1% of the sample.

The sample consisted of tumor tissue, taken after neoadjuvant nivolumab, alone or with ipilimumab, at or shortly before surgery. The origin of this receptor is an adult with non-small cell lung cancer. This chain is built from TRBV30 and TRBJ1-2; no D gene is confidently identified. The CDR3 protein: CAWTTSYGYTF. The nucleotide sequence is TGTGCCTGGACGACGTCCTATGGCTACACCTTC.